This is a list of T cell receptor beta chains from one sample in a study of Tregs in tolerant kidney transplant recipients. Using immunoSEQ multiplex PCR, the repertoire was profiled, and TCRdb retains in-frame clones only, with some absent. The table records about 100,000 clones, 90% to 95% of them present only once. Sample: CD4+ T cells from blood (PBMCs), taken 12 months after the transplant. Every receptor here comes from a human patient who received a combined kidney and bone marrow transplant. Some T cells may have come from the graft donor. Both conserved end residues are part of each CDR3. D genes are given only for firm matches. Only some rows state a clone size, as once, few, many or a class for expanded clones.

>TRBJ2-3|TRBV11-3|.|.
TGTGCCAGCCACAGGACGTCGAGCACAGATACGCAGTATTTT
CASHRTSSTDTQYF
>TRBJ2-5|TRBV5-1|.|.
TGCGCCAGCAGCTTTGAGGTGACTGAGACCCAGTACTTC
CASSFEVTETQYF
>TRBJ2-1|TRBV7-6|.|.
TGTGCCAGCAGCTCAAGACAGAATGAGCAGTTCTTC
CASSSRQNEQFF
>TRBJ1-6|TRBV5-1|.|.
TGCGCCAGCAGCCCCGAGGTGGTCGGGGATTCCCCCCTCCACTTT
CASSPEVVGDSPLHF
>TRBJ2-5|TRBV5-4|.|.
TGTGCCAGCAGCTTGAAAGGAACAGGCTGGGGAGAGACCCAGTACTTC
CASSLKGTGWGETQYF
>TRBJ1-2|TRBV4-2|.|.
TGTGCCAGCAGCCAAGACTACAGGGTTTTTGGCTACACCTTC
CASSQDYRVFGYTF
>TRBJ1-1|TRBV5-1|.|.
TGCGCCAGCAGCCCGGTGGCGGGCCTGAACACTGAAGCTTTCTTT
CASSPVAGLNTEAFF
>TRBJ1-2|TRBV6-4|.|.
TGTGCCAGCAAGTCGAACGGGGGTCTCTACACCTTC
CASKSNGGLYTF
>TRBJ2-1|TRBV5-5|.|TRBD2
TGTGCCAGCAGCCCGGGGGGGTTGAGCGGGAGCTCCTACAATGAGCAGTTCTTC
CASSPGGLSGSSYNEQFF
>TRBJ2-7|TRBV5-1|.|.
TGCGCCAGCAGGTTGAGCATGGGACAAAGCTCCTACGAGCAGTACTTC
CASRLSMGQSSYEQYF
>TRBJ2-7|TRBV5-8|.|TRBD1
TGTGCCAGCAGGCGGGACAGGGGGCCTTACGAGCAGTACTTC
CASRRDRGPYEQYF
>TRBJ2-7|TRBV11-3|once|.
TGTGCCAGCAGCCCCGGGACGGGAGACTACGAGCAGTACTTC
CASSPGTGDYEQYF
>TRBJ2-7|TRBV15|.|TRBD1
TGTGCCACCAGCAGACAAAACCAGGGGGAACAGTACTTC
CATSRQNQGEQYF
>TRBJ1-5|TRBV4-1|.|TRBD1
TGCGCCAGCACCGAAGAGGGGGACAGGGGGGGTCGCAGCAATCAGCCCCAGCATTTT
CASTEEGDRGGRSNQPQHF
>TRBJ2-3|TRBV29-1|few|.
TGCAGCGTTGAAGATCCTCTGAACGGACAAACGCAGTATTTT
CSVEDPLNGQTQYF
>TRBJ1-4|TRBV6-5|.|.
TGTGCCAGCAGTCCCGGGACAAGCAATGAAAAACTGTTTTTT
CASSPGTSNEKLFF
>TRBJ1-2|TRBV28|.|TRBD1
TGTGCCAGCAGTGGAATCGGGACAGGGTCCTATGGCTACACCTTC
CASSGIGTGSYGYTF
>TRBJ2-3|TRBV5-1|.|TRBD2
TGCGCCAGCAGCTTGGGGATACTAGCGGGAGGGGTCACAGATACGCAGTATTTT
CASSLGILAGGVTDTQYF
>TRBJ1-1|TRBV11-1|.|TRBD1
TGTGCCAGCAGCCCCCCTGGGACAGTGAACACTGAAGCTTTCTTT
CASSPPGTVNTEAFF
>TRBJ1-6|TRBV5-6|.|.
TGTGCCAGCAGCCCCGCTCGGGTCAACTATAATTCACCCCTCCACTTT
CASSPARVNYNSPLHF
>TRBJ2-3|TRBV11-2|once|.
TGTGCCAGCAGCCCGGGAGTTTTAAACACAGATACGCAGTATTTT
CASSPGVLNTDTQYF
>TRBJ2-7|TRBV11-3|.|.
TGTGCCAGCAGCCCCGGGAGCCCCTACGAGCAGTACTTC
CASSPGSPYEQYF
>TRBJ2-3|TRBV19|.|TRBD2
TGTGCCAGTAGTCCCCGAGGACTAGCGGGAGGTACAGATACGCAGTATTTT
CASSPRGLAGGTDTQYF
>TRBJ1-2|TRBV28|.|TRBD1
TGTGCCAGCACCGGACAGGGGCCCGGCTACACCTTC
CASTGQGPGYTF
>TRBJ2-1|TRBV7-8|.|.
TGTGCCAGCACCACCAGGTCCGTCGCCTACAATGAGCAGTTCTTC
CASTTRSVAYNEQFF
>TRBJ1-5|TRBV6-5|.|TRBD1
TGTGCCAGCAGCCAAGGGACAGGGAGAAATCAGCCCCAGCATTTT
CASSQGTGRNQPQHF
>TRBJ1-6|TRBV6-6|.|.
TGTGCCAGCAGTTATTCGGGGAATAATTCACCCCTCCACTTT
CASSYSGNNSPLHF
>TRBJ2-6|TRBV27|.|TRBD1
TGTGCCAGCAGTCGTCGGGACAGATTCCTCTCTGGGGCCAACGTCCTGACTTTC
CASSRRDRFLSGANVLTF
>TRBJ1-4|TRBV15|.|TRBD1
TGTGCCACCAGCAGAGCCGGGACAGGGGAAAAACTGTTTTTT
CATSRAGTGEKLFF
>TRBJ1-4|TRBV19|.|.
TGTGCCAGTATCCGGGTAGGGGGTGAAAAACTGTTTTTT
CASIRVGGEKLFF
>TRBJ1-1|TRBV12-5|.|.
TGTGCTAGTGGTTTGGGCCGCCTCCTGGACAGGAACACTGAAGCTTTCTTT
CASGLGRLLDRNTEAFF
>TRBJ2-2|TRBV4-3|.|.
TGCGCCAGCAGCCATCGTCGACTTTTCACCGGGGAGCTGTTTTTT
CASSHRRLFTGELFF
>TRBJ1-6|TRBV5-4|.|TRBD1
TGTGCCAGCAGATGGACAGGGGGCACCGATAATTCACCCCTCCACTTT
CASRWTGGTDNSPLHF
>TRBJ2-7|TRBV10-3|.|TRBD2
TGTGCCATCAGTCTCCTAGCGGGGGCCCCACCTCTGGAGCAGTACTTC
CAISLLAGAPPLEQYF
>TRBJ2-3|TRBV11-2|.|TRBD2
TGTGCCAGCAGCTTAGCGGGAGGGCACGCAGATACGCAGTATTTT
CASSLAGGHADTQYF
>TRBJ2-1|TRBV7-6|.|TRBD1
TGTGCCAGCAGCTTAGTGGGACAGAACAATGAGCAGTTCTTC
CASSLVGQNNEQFF
>TRBJ1-2|TRBV5-1|.|.
TGCGCCAGCAGCTTGGATGTCAGGGACTATGGCTACACCTTC
CASSLDVRDYGYTF
>TRBJ1-6|TRBV30|once|.
TGTGCCTGGAGTGCTCCTCGACAGGCGGATTCACCCCTCCACTTT
CAWSAPRQADSPLHF
>TRBJ2-1|TRBV10-3|.|TRBD2
TGTGCCATCAGAGGTTTGGGGATAGCGGGCGGTTGGGCTGAGCAGTTCTTC
CAIRGLGIAGGWAEQFF
>TRBJ2-5|TRBV7-2|.|TRBD2
TGTGCCAGCAGCTTGTGGGCGGGGGAGGGAGGAGAGACCCAGTACTTC
CASSLWAGEGGETQYF
>TRBJ1-2|TRBV5-8|.|.
TGTGCCAGCAGCTTGGGCCAGCGAACCCGCTATGGCTACACCTTC
CASSLGQRTRYGYTF
>TRBJ1-1|TRBV5-1|.|.
TGCGCCAGCAGCTTGGGAGGAGGCTCGGGGACTGAAGCTTTCTTT
CASSLGGGSGTEAFF
>TRBJ2-5|TRBV4-1|.|TRBD2
TGCGCCAGCAGCCACGACGGACTAGCGGCGGAGACCCAGTACTTC
CASSHDGLAAETQYF
>TRBJ2-4|TRBV13|.|.
TGTGCCAGCAGTTTGGGGCAGGGAAACATTCAGTACTTC
CASSLGQGNIQYF
>TRBJ1-2|TRBV18|.|.
TGTGCCAGCTCACCAGGACAGATCTATGGCTACACCTTC
CASSPGQIYGYTF